This T cell receptor beta chain was retrieved from a study of blood T cell repertoires in COVID-19. Study context: The origin of the acute and convalescent COVID-19 samples was the United States, Italy and Spain. Sources were T cells, B-cell-depleted T cells, or PBMCs; the material itself was cDNA or gDNA.

Germline V CDR1 and CDR2: LNHNV, YYDKDF (reference sequence). The ends lost 8 bases at V and 3 bases at J; junction bases unmatched: 10. The CDR3 spans 14 residues. Authors' analysis steps: By means of reference gene primer amplification, nucleated cell counts were estimated. Only in-frame clones appear in the TCRdb table, and some are missing; sequencing was by immunoSEQ multiplex PCR. The D gene and trimming were derived from the DNA, and the V and J assignments and clone size from that table. Altogether about 99,000 clones are present, over 75% being singletons, with the ten largest covering 13%. This clone showed up just once. Other DNA sequences of this sample code for an identical CDR3.

The sequenced sample consisted of peripheral blood. The clonotype comes from a human donor in a cohort sampled during active or convalescent COVID-19. V is TRBV15 and J is TRBJ2-7; 7 bases map to TRBD1. DNA of the CDR3: TGTGCCACCGGCCGGGACAGAGGGAACTACGAGCAGTACTTC. Translated, it gives CATGRDRGNYEQYF.